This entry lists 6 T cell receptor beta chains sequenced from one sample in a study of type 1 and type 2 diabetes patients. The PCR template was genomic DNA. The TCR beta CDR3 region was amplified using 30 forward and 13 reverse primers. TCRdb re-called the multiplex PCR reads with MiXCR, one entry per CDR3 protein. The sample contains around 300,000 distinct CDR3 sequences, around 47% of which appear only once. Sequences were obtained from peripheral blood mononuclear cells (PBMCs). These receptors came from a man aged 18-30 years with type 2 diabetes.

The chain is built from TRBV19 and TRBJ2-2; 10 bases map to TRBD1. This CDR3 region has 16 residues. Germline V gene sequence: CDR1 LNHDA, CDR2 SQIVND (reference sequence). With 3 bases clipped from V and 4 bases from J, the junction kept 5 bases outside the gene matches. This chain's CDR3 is CASSIGTGAPTGELFF. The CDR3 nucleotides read TGTGCCAGTAGTATCGGGACAGGGGCCCCCACCGGGGAGCTGTTTTTT.

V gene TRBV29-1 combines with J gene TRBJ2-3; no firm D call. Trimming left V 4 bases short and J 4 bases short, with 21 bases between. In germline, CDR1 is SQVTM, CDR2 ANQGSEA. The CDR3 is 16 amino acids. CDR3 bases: TGCAGCGTTGGTGGCGTTCTGACCGGGTTCGCAGATACGCAGTATTTT. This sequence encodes CSVGGVLTGFADTQYF.

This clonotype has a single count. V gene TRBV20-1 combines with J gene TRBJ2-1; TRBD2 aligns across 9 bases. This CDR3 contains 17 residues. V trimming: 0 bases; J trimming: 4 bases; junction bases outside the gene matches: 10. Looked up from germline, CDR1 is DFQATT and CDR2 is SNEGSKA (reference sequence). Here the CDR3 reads CSARDISGSGRYNEQFF. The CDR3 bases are TGCAGTGCTAGAGATATTTCGGGTAGCGGGAGATACAATGAGCAGTTCTTC.

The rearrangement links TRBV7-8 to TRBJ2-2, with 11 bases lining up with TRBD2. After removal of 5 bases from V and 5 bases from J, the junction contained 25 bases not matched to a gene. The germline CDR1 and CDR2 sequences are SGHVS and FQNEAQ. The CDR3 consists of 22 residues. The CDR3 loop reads CASSPQRAYGASGRIGTGELFF. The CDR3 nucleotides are TGTGCCAGCAGCCCACAAAGGGCTTATGGGGCTAGCGGGAGGATTGGGACCGGGGAGCTGTTTTTT. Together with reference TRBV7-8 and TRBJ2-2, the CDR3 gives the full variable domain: GAGVSQSPRYKVAKRGQDVALRCDPISGHVSLFWYQQALGQGPEFLTYFQNEAQLDKSGLPSDRFFAERPEGSVSTLKIQRTQQEDSAVYLCASSPQRAYGASGRIGTGELFFGEGSRLTVL.

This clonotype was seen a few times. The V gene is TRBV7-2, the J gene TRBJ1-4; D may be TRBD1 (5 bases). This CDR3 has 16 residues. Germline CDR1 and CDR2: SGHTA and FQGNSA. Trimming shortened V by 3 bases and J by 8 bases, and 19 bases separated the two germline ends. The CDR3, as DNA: TGTGCCAGCAGCTTCTTGGGGGGGGTACCGGGGGAAAAACTGTTTTTT. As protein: CASSFLGGVPGEKLFF.

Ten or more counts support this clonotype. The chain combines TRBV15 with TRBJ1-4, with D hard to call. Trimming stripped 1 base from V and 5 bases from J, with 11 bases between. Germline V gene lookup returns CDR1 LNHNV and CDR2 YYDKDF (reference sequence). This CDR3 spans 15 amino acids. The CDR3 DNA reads TGTGCCACCAGCAGAGGGAAACAGTCGAATGAAAAACTGTTTTTT. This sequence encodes CATSRGKQSNEKLFF.